The following is a T cell receptor (beta chain) sequence with its context. Its antigen remains unidentified. The data were produced by immunoSEQ multiplex PCR, yet TCRdb's version contains in-frame clones alone and is incomplete. The top ten hold 6% to 7% of the sample, which has about 100,000 clones, 89% seen once. CDR1 is LGHNA and CDR2 is YSLEER in the germline V gene. Trimming shortened V by 0 bases and J by 0 bases, and 6 bases separated the two germline ends. CDR3 length equals 15 residues. This entry is derived from a study of T cell responses to AZD1222 COVID-19 vaccine. Whole-study findings and limits: Spike was spanned by vaccine-associated CD4 TCRs, with dominance at 160-218 and 743-854.

The sample in question was peripheral blood, obtained on day 0 of AZD1222 vaccination. The TCR originated in an adult in good health. The chain joins TRBV4-3 to TRBJ1-3, with D hard to call. CDR3 loop: CASSQDPVSGNTIYF. Written as DNA, the CDR3 is TGCGCCAGCAGCCAAGACCCCGTCTCTGGAAACACCATATATTTT.